Listed below are T cell receptor beta chains from one sample, sequenced in a study of blood T cell repertoires in COVID-19. The assay was immunoSEQ multiplex PCR, and TCRdb's table has in-frame clones only and misses some. The data hold under 200,000 clones, with around 82% observed a single time. What was sequenced was peripheral blood. The receptors derive from a human donor with acute or convalescent COVID-19. The donor label of this sample is uncertain. Both conserved end residues are part of each CDR3. Fields, in order: CDR3 protein, CDR3 DNA, D gene, V gene, clone size, CDR3 length, J gene. The D gene is left open where the match is weak. Where a row states a size, it is once, few, many or the class of an expanded clone; other rows omit it.

CDR3: CATSRDPSSRELFF; DNA: TGTGCCACCAGCAGGGACCCTAGCTCCAGGGAGCTGTTTTTT; D: NA; V: TRBV15; size: NA; length: 14; J: TRBJ2-2
CDR3: CASTYRVGTTNEKLFF; DNA: TGTGCCAGCACCTACAGGGTAGGGACAACTAATGAAAAACTGTTTTTT; D: NA; V: TRBV6-6; size: NA; length: 16; J: TRBJ1-4
CDR3: CSVGRGAMEETQYF; DNA: TGCAGCGTCGGTCGGGGGGCGATGGAAGAGACCCAGTACTTC; D: NA; V: TRBV29-1; size: NA; length: 14; J: TRBJ2-5
CDR3: CASSWGGFLAKNIQYF; DNA: TGTGCCAGCAGCTGGGGGGGTTTCCTAGCCAAAAACATTCAGTACTTC; D: TRBD2; V: TRBV5-5; size: NA; length: 16; J: TRBJ2-4
CDR3: CASSLRGTTPIDEQFF; DNA: TGTGCCAGCAGCTTACGCGGGACTACCCCTATCGATGAGCAGTTCTTC; D: TRBD2; V: TRBV7-3; size: NA; length: 16; J: TRBJ2-1
CDR3: CASRGQSLYEQYF; DNA: TGTGCCAGCAGGGGACAGAGCCTCTACGAGCAGTACTTC; D: TRBD1; V: TRBV19; size: NA; length: 13; J: TRBJ2-7
CDR3: CASSPWALAKGYTF; DNA: TGCGCCAGCAGCCCCTGGGCCCTGGCGAAGGGCTACACCTTC; D: NA; V: TRBV5-1; size: NA; length: 14; J: TRBJ1-2
CDR3: CASSLPDRGPYEQYF; DNA: TGTGCCAGCAGCTTACCGGACAGGGGTCCCTACGAGCAGTACTTC; D: TRBD1; V: TRBV7-3; size: NA; length: 15; J: TRBJ2-7
CDR3: CASSLRSSGQETQYF; DNA: TGCGCCAGCAGCTTGAGGTCTAGCGGGCAAGAGACCCAGTACTTC; D: TRBD2; V: TRBV5-1; size: NA; length: 15; J: TRBJ2-5
CDR3: CASSLDSVSGNTIYF; DNA: TGTGCCAGCAGCCTTGACTCCGTCTCTGGAAACACCATATATTTT; D: NA; V: TRBV9; size: once; length: 15; J: TRBJ1-3
CDR3: CASSTVNSPLHF; DNA: TGTGCCAGCAGCACGGTAAATTCACCCCTCCACTTT; D: NA; V: TRBV7-9; size: once; length: 12; J: TRBJ1-6
CDR3: CASSKGSGNTDTQYF; DNA: TGTGCCAGCAGCAAGGGAAGCGGGAACACAGATACGCAGTATTTT; D: TRBD2; V: TRBV3-1/TRBV3-2; size: NA; length: 15; J: TRBJ2-3
CDR3: CSVGSAGTSGGGEQFF; DNA: TGCAGCGTTGGGTCAGCCGGGACTAGCGGGGGGGGTGAGCAGTTCTTC; D: TRBD2; V: TRBV29-1; size: NA; length: 16; J: TRBJ2-1
CDR3: CASMRQGFMNTEAFF; DNA: TGTGCCAGCATGAGACAGGGTTTCATGAACACTGAAGCTTTCTTT; D: TRBD1; V: TRBV2; size: NA; length: 15; J: TRBJ1-1
CDR3: CASSRTSGTDTQYF; DNA: TGTGCCAGCAGTAGGACTAGCGGGACAGATACGCAGTATTTT; D: TRBD2; V: TRBV6-5; size: NA; length: 14; J: TRBJ2-3
CDR3: CASSRMTAGNTIYF; DNA: TGTGCCAGCAGCCGGATGACAGCTGGAAACACCATATATTTT; D: NA; V: TRBV3-1/TRBV3-2; size: few; length: 14; J: TRBJ1-3
CDR3: CAIRARSGDTEAFF; DNA: TGTGCCATCAGGGCCCGGAGCGGGGACACTGAAGCTTTCTTT; D: NA; V: TRBV10-3; size: NA; length: 14; J: TRBJ1-1
CDR3: CASSPGSGQIGLNYGYTF; DNA: TGTGCCAGCAGTCCCGGTTCAGGACAGATTGGGTTAAACTATGGCTACACCTTC; D: NA; V: TRBV27; size: NA; length: 18; J: TRBJ1-2
CDR3: CAWTRQGGSYEQYF; DNA: TGTGCCTGGACCCGACAGGGGGGGTCCTACGAGCAGTACTTC; D: TRBD1; V: TRBV30; size: NA; length: 14; J: TRBJ2-7
CDR3: CASTTRGGRGEQFF; DNA: TGTGCTAGTACAACCCGAGGGGGGAGGGGTGAGCAGTTCTTC; D: NA; V: TRBV12-5; size: once; length: 14; J: TRBJ2-1
CDR3: CSVRDTGELFF; DNA: TGCAGCGTCCGGGATACCGGGGAGCTGTTTTTT; D: NA; V: TRBV29-1; size: NA; length: 11; J: TRBJ2-2
CDR3: CASSPRGQGDEQYF; DNA: TGTGCCAGCAGCCCTCGGGGACAGGGCGACGAGCAGTACTTC; D: TRBD1; V: TRBV3-1/TRBV3-2; size: NA; length: 14; J: TRBJ2-7
CDR3: CASSGQATNNQPQHF; DNA: TGTGCCAGCAGCGGACAGGCTACCAACAATCAGCCCCAGCATTTT; D: TRBD1; V: TRBV2; size: NA; length: 15; J: TRBJ1-5
CDR3: CASSSGQNQPQHF; DNA: TGTGCCAGCAGTTCGGGACAGAATCAGCCCCAGCATTTT; D: TRBD1; V: TRBV6-5; size: NA; length: 13; J: TRBJ1-5
CDR3: CASSLDAGGSDTQYF; DNA: TGTGCCAGCAGCTTGGACGCCGGGGGGTCGGATACGCAGTATTTT; D: TRBD2; V: TRBV7-9; size: NA; length: 15; J: TRBJ2-3